These 12 T cell receptor beta chains originate from one sample sequenced in a study of blood T cells in healthy people across ages. Then a second PCR, running about 7 to 11 cycles, was carried out with a sample-barcoded 5' primer and a J-beta primer mix. TCRdb independently ran MiXCR on the 5' RACE reads; one entry per CDR3 protein. Of 1 million or so distinct CDR3 sequences in the sample, about 25% were seen once. These data also formed part of another study, on T cells of mothers and their children.

The sample comprised blood. The origin of the receptors is a girl aged 2 to 10 in good health.

This clonotype showed up many times. CDR3: CASSTVRGETQYF. For the CDR3, the DNA is TGCGCCAGCAGCACCGTAAGGGGGGAGACCCAGTACTTC. The chain carries TRBV4-1 and TRBJ2-5; D may be TRBD1 (6 bases). The V end was cut by 5 bases, the J end by 5 bases, with 12 bases between. This CDR3 comprises 13 residues. CDR1 is MGHRA and CDR2 is YSYEKL in the germline V gene.

The chain carries TRBV4-2 and TRBJ2-3; D is perhaps TRBD2 (6 bases). The CDR3 is 14 residues long. V was trimmed by 1 base and J by 6 bases, leaving 11 bases between them. The germline gives CDR1 LGHNA, CDR2 YNFKEQ. CDR3 sequence reads: CASSQVPAGDTQYF. CDR3 sequence (DNA): TGTGCCAGCAGCCAAGTTCCGGCGGGGGATACGCAGTATTTT.

The chain carries TRBV5-1 and TRBJ2-1, with a possible D match to TRBD2 (7 bases). The CDR3 has 15 amino acids. The germline V gene has CDR1 SGHRS and CDR2 YFSETQ. V was trimmed by 2 bases and J by 7 bases, leaving 16 bases between them. The CDR3 spells CASSLGRGEENEQFF. CDR3 coding DNA: TGCGCCAGCAGCTTAGGGAGGGGGGAGGAAAATGAGCAGTTCTTC.

There are a few counts of this clonotype. CDR3 nucleotide sequence: TGTGCCAGCAGTTCCATTAGGACCGTTCCCCCCTACGAGCAGTACTTC. Translating it yields CASSSIRTVPPYEQYF. The chain joins TRBV6-2 or TRBV6-3 to TRBJ2-7; D not resolved. This CDR3 comprises 16 residues. CDR1 and CDR2 from the germline V gene are MNHEY and SVGEGT. Trimming took 4 bases from V and 2 from J, leaving 18 bases between them.

This chain connects TRBV6-5 to TRBJ2-7, with 10 bases that match TRBD1. With 5 bases clipped from V and 5 bases from J, the junction kept 9 bases outside the gene matches. The CDR3 is 15 amino acids. The germline CDR1 and CDR2 sequences are MNHEY and SVGAGI. The CDR3 DNA follows: TGTGCCAGCAGTCAGGGACAGGGGTCGTGGAACGAGCAGTACTTC. This translates into CASSQGQGSWNEQYF.

The chain is built from TRBV7-9 and TRBJ2-1; TRBD2 matches at 7 bases. Per germline, CDR1 SEHNR and CDR2 FQNEAQ (reference sequence). After removal of 3 bases from V and 5 bases from J, the junction contained 7 bases not matched to a gene. The CDR3 is 15 residues long. The CDR3 nucleotides are TGTGCCAGCAGCTTTGGAGGGAGGGAGGACAATGAGCAGTTCTTC. It is translated as CASSFGGREDNEQFF.

A remark on this clonotype: Compared with germline, one end of the junction differs, possibly owing to a read error. The V gene is TRBV15, the J gene TRBJ2-3; perhaps TRBD2 as D (5 bases). Germline V gene lookup returns CDR1 LNHNV and CDR2 YYDKDF (reference sequence). The CDR3 covers 13 residues. The CDR3 here is CATSGVLVGTPYF. The CDR3 DNA reads TGTGCCACCAGCGGCGTACTAGTTGGTACGCCGTATTTT.

The chain carries TRBV6-5 and TRBJ1-1, with 8 bases matching TRBD1. CDR3 length equals 13 residues. The germline V gene encodes CDR1 MNHEY and CDR2 SVGAGI. Trimming at V came to 2 bases and at J to 8 bases, leaving 4 bases not matched to a gene. CDR3 region: CASSYGTGPEAFF. DNA of the CDR3: TGTGCCAGCAGTTACGGGACAGGACCAGAAGCTTTCTTT.

The V and J genes are TRBV5-5 and TRBJ2-7; D may be TRBD1 (5 bases). V dropped 2 bases and J dropped 0 bases, with 12 bases sitting between them. This CDR3 spans 15 amino acids. Germline V gene lookup returns CDR1 SGHKS and CDR2 YYEKEE (reference sequence). The CDR3: CASSFGHAISYEQYF. In DNA, the CDR3 is TGTGCCAGCAGCTTCGGACACGCAATCTCCTACGAGCAGTACTTC.

The chain is built from TRBV19 and TRBJ2-7, with D tentatively TRBD2 (7 bases). CDR1 and CDR2 from the germline V gene are LNHDA and SQIVND (reference sequence). The CDR3 loop spans 14 amino acids. V was cut by 7 bases and J by 2 bases, with 15 bases left in between. The CDR3 DNA sequence: TGTGCCAGTACTCCCACGGGGGGCGCCTACGAGCAGTACTTC. Its translation is CASTPTGGAYEQYF. Filled out from reference TRBV19 and TRBJ2-7, the complete variable domain reads DGGITQSPKYLFRKEGQNVTLSCEQNLNHDAMYWYRQDPGQGLRLIYYSQIVNDFQKGDIAEGYSVSREKKESFPLTVTSAQKNPTAFYLCASTPTGGAYEQYFGPGTRLTVT.

The CDR3 loop is CASSLLAGGIYEQYF. The CDR3 DNA reads TGTGCCAGCAGTTTGCTAGCGGGAGGAATCTACGAGCAGTACTTC. The rearrangement uses TRBV28 and TRBJ2-7; 11 nucleotides align to TRBD2. Germline CDR1 is MDHEN and CDR2 is SYDVKM. This CDR3 has 15 residues. V lost 3 bases, J lost 3 bases, and 4 bases stayed unmatched.

This clonotype appeared a few times. The J gene is TRBJ1-2, the V gene TRBV5-1, with unresolved D. Deletions cut 4 bases from V and 6 bases from J, with 10 bases between. The CDR3 extends over 12 amino acids. The germline V gene encodes CDR1 SGHRS and CDR2 YFSETQ. CDR3 nucleotide sequence: TGCGCCAGCAGCCCCATCGGCGATGGCTACACCTTC. This codes for CASSPIGDGYTF.